This TCR beta chain was obtained from a study of blood T cell repertoires in COVID-19. Background on the study: The samples span acute and convalescent COVID-19 from the United States, Italy and Spain. From T cells, B-cell-depleted T cells, or PBMCs came the material, which was cDNA or gDNA.

Unmatched junction bases numbered 8, after V lost 6 bases and J lost 6 bases. The CDR3 length is 15 residues. Germline V lookup: CDR1 SGHDN, CDR2 FVKESK. Source study methods: Amplification of reference gene primers was used by the study to estimate nucleated cell counts. Here immunoSEQ multiplex PCR was the method, and the copy in TCRdb shows in-frame clones only, minus some. The D gene and trimming were derived from the DNA, and the V and J assignments and clone size from that table. The table includes about 120,000 clones, over 65% detected once. The rearrangement uses TRBV14 and TRBJ2-3; the match to TRBD2 covers 11 bases. This TCR came from a man in his thirties or forties with acute or convalescent COVID-19. Material for sequencing was peripheral blood. The CDR3 region is CASRPLAGGHDTQYF. DNA of the CDR3: TGTGCCAGCAGACCTCTAGCGGGAGGACACGATACGCAGTATTTT.